Below, one T cell receptor (beta chain) is given with its context. The data derive from a study of monozygotic twins with inflammatory bowel disease. This CDR3 spans 18 amino acids. Germline V gene lookup returns CDR1 KGHDR and CDR2 SFDVKD. TCRdb re-called the 5' RACE reads; every CDR3 protein appears as one record, without DNA. This sample's clone table lists approximately 150,000 distinct CDR3 sequences. The sequence was collected from a human donor with ulcerative colitis or Crohn's disease, or a healthy co-twin of an affected twin (not recorded which). The sequenced sample was blood. This rearrangement joins TRBV24-1 to TRBJ2-3; as DNA is missing, the TRBD2 call by TCRdb cannot be tested. This CDR3 is CATSSTGTSGSRTDTQYF.